This T cell receptor beta chain was observed in a study of control samples from healthy donors and cancer patients. Per the germline V gene, CDR1 is SGHRS and CDR2 is YFSETQ. V was trimmed by 4 bases and J by 6 bases, leaving 19 bases between them. This CDR3 contains 16 residues. TCRdb's copy holds only in-frame clones and misses some; the assay was immunoSEQ multiplex PCR. The data contain 110,000 to 150,000 clones, approximately 94% of them singletons. This clone was seen just once. This chain joins TRBV5-1 and TRBJ1-4, with D maybe TRBD1 (5 bases). This sequence originates from a man aged 40-49 years in good health. Sequencing was performed on blood. The CDR3 protein is CASSRMGVGRHEKLFF. CDR3 DNA: TGCGCCAGCAGCCGAATGGGGGTAGGGAGGCATGAAAAACTGTTTTTT.